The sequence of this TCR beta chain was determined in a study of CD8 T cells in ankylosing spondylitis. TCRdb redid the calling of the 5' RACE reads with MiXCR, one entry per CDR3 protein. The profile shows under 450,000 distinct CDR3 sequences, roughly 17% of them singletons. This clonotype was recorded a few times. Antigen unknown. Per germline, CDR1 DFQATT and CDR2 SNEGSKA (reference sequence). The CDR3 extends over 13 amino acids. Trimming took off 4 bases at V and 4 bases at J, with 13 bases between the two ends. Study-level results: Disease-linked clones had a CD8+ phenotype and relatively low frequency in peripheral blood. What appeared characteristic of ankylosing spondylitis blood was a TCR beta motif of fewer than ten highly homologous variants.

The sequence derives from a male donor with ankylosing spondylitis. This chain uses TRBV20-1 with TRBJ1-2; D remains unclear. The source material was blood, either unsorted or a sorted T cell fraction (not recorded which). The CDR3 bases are TGCAGTGCTAAACGCAACACAGCCTATGGCTACACCTTC. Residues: CSAKRNTAYGYTF.